A single sample gave rise to the 20 T cell receptor beta chains below, sequenced in a study of shared clonotypes between healthy human individuals. Libraries were prepared by immunoSEQ multiplex PCR; TCRdb keeps only in-frame clonotypes and omits some of them. The sample consists of roughly 2,500,000 clones, 80% to 95% of them appearing once. Material: naive CD4+ T cells from PBMCs. As for subset: CD45RA+ positively selected. These receptors all come from a young man in good health. Some clones in this sample may be carry-over from other donors' samples.

Regarding this clone: Other DNA sequences in the same sample also yield this CDR3. The rearrangement joins TRBV5-1 to TRBJ2-7; no firm D call. This CDR3 spans 13 amino acids. Trimming cost V 0 bases and J 2 bases, with 6 bases left between them. Germline CDR1 and CDR2: SGHRS and YFSETQ. In DNA form, the CDR3 reads TGCGCCAGCAGCTTGGAGGGAACCTACGAGCAGTACTTC. This gives the protein CASSLEGTYEQYF.

The CDR3 bases are TGTGCCAGCAGCTCGACAGGGGACTATGGCTACACCTTC. The encoded protein is CASSSTGDYGYTF. The rearrangement links TRBV7-2 to TRBJ1-2, with 8 positions matching TRBD1. The CDR3 contains 13 residues. After removal of 4 bases from V and 3 bases from J, the junction contained 1 base not matched to a gene. CDR1 SGHTA and CDR2 FQGNSA come from the germline V gene.

In its sample, this clone was seen a few times. The same CDR3 arises from other DNA sequences in this sample as well. The rearrangement uses TRBV19 and TRBJ1-2; D is uncertain. The germline gives CDR1 LNHDA, CDR2 SQIVND (reference sequence). This CDR3 has 13 residues. V lost 1 base, J lost 4 bases, and 7 bases lay in between. The DNA for the CDR3 is TGTGCCAGTAGTATAGGGAAGGGCTATGGCTACACCTTC. It is translated as CASSIGKGYGYTF.

This rearrangement joins TRBV6-4 to TRBJ1-1, with TRBD1 matching over 8 bases. Per germline, CDR1 MRHNA and CDR2 SNTAGT. Trimming at V came to 5 bases and at J to 6 bases, leaving 5 bases not matched to a gene. The CDR3 totals 13 residues. The CDR3 nucleotides are TGTGCCAGCAGTTCCCGGACAGGGTCTGAAGCTTTCTTT. This sequence encodes CASSSRTGSEAFF.

This clone was detected only a few times. Other DNA sequences from this sample encode an identical CDR3 as well. This chain links TRBV5-1 with TRBJ2-7, with D perhaps matching TRBD1 (5 bases). The V gene lost 0 bases and the J gene lost 2 bases, with 9 bases spanning the gap. CDR1 and CDR2 (germline): SGHRS, YFSETQ. This CDR3 is 14 amino acids long. The DNA for the CDR3 is TGCGCCAGCAGCTTGGGGCAGGGTCCCTACGAGCAGTACTTC. Translated: CASSLGQGPYEQYF. The variable domain in full, completed from reference TRBV5-1 and TRBJ2-7, reads KAGVTQTPRYLIKTRGQQVTLSCSPISGHRSVSWYQQTPGQGLQFLFEYFSETQRNKGNFPGRFSGRQFSNSRSEMNVSTLELGDSALYLCASSLGQGPYEQYFGPGTRLTVT.

This chain uses TRBV11-3 with TRBJ1-1; D gene uncertain. The CDR3 totals 13 residues. Germline CDR1 reads SGHNT; CDR2 reads YENEEA. V lost 0 bases, J lost 6 bases, and 8 bases lay in between. The CDR3 loop is CASSLDTVAEAFF. The CDR3 bases are TGTGCCAGCAGCTTAGATACGGTGGCTGAAGCTTTCTTT.

With respect to this clone: A read error may produce the germline difference seen at one junction end. V is TRBV2 and J is TRBJ1-6; unclear D gene. This CDR3 is 14 amino acids long. Germline loops: CDR1 SNHLY, CDR2 FYNNEI. CDR3 sequence reads: CASIEGLRDSPLHF. The CDR3 DNA reads TGTGCCAGCATTGAAGGCCTTCGTGATTCACCCCTCCACTTT.

V is TRBV5-4 and J is TRBJ2-3; TRBD2 aligns across 9 bases. Germline loops: CDR1 SGHNT, CDR2 YYREEE (reference sequence). The CDR3 contains 16 residues. The ends lost 3 bases at V and 10 bases at J; junction bases unmatched: 15. CDR3 protein: CASSSLAGTASSAQYF. The DNA of the CDR3 is TGTGCCAGCAGCTCCCTAGCGGGAACTGCCTCGTCTGCGCAGTATTTT.

In the case of this clone: This same CDR3 is encoded by further DNA sequences in the sample. The V and J genes are TRBV7-2 and TRBJ2-3, with 8 bases fitting TRBD2. Germline V gives CDR1 SGHTA, CDR2 FQGNSA. The V gene end was trimmed by 5 bases and the J gene end by 2 bases; junction bases not matched to a gene: 3. CDR3 length: 14 residues. CDR3 in amino acids: CASSREGSTDTQYF. The CDR3 DNA is TGTGCCAGCAGCCGGGAGGGCTCCACAGATACGCAGTATTTT.

The chain links TRBV28 to TRBJ1-4, with 10 bases fitting TRBD1. Germline trimming cut 6 bases from V and 0 bases from J; bases unmatched to any gene: 4. This CDR3 comprises 16 residues. CDR1 is MDHEN, CDR2 SYDVKM, per germline. Written as DNA, the CDR3 is TGTGCCAGCAGCACGACAGGGGGCCCAACTAATGAAAAACTGTTTTTT. This sequence encodes CASSTTGGPTNEKLFF.

The rearrangement joins TRBV2 to TRBJ1-5; tentative D call: TRBD1 (5 bases). Germline CDR1 reads SNHLY; CDR2 reads FYNNEI. V was cut by 0 bases and J by 2 bases, with 8 bases left in between. The CDR3 has 15 amino acids. The CDR3, as DNA: TGTGCCAGCAGTGAAGCGCAGGGAGGCAATCAGCCCCAGCATTTT. Protein: CASSEAQGGNQPQHF.

The chain joins TRBV15 to TRBJ1-5; no reliable D call. The V end lost 0 bases, the J end lost 3 bases, and 12 bases lay between the germline ends. CDR3 length equals 16 residues. Germline assignment: CDR1 LNHNV and CDR2 YYDKDF (reference sequence). CDR3 coding DNA: TGTGCCACCAGCAGAGATCTGGAACGACCCAATCAGCCCCAGCATTTT. Its protein is CATSRDLERPNQPQHF.

The chain employs TRBV7-9 and TRBJ2-4; 11 bases fit TRBD1. Germline CDR1 reads SEHNR; CDR2 reads FQNEAQ (reference sequence). The CDR3 runs to 17 residues. V lost 2 bases to trimming and J lost 7 bases; unmatched junction nucleotides: 10. CDR3 in amino acids: CASSLRGPGQGDNIQYF. As DNA, the CDR3 is TGTGCCAGCAGCTTAAGGGGACCGGGACAGGGGGATAACATTCAGTACTTC.

This clone was detected only once. The sample carries other DNA sequences with the same CDR3. The chain couples TRBV5-1 to TRBJ2-7; possible D gene TRBD2, 5 bases. Germline V gene data show CDR1 as SGHRS and CDR2 as YFSETQ. The CDR3 length is 13 residues. Deletions cut 1 base from V and 0 bases from J, with 5 bases between. The CDR3 reads CASSLTSSYEQYF. For the CDR3, the DNA is TGCGCCAGCAGCTTGACTAGCTCCTACGAGCAGTACTTC.

This chain connects TRBV28 to TRBJ2-4; D gene ambiguous. The CDR3 runs to 13 residues. Between the trimmed V and J ends, which lost 8 bases and 0 bases, there was a span of 8 bases. Germline values: CDR1 MDHEN, CDR2 SYDVKM. CDR3 loop: CASGLLAKNIQYF. The CDR3 DNA reads TGTGCCAGCGGATTGCTAGCCAAAAACATTCAGTACTTC. Supplemented by reference TRBV28 and TRBJ2-4, the full variable domain reads DVKVTQSSRYLVKRTGEKVFLECVQDMDHENMFWYRQDPGLGLRLIYFSYDVKMKEKGDIPEGYSVSREKKERFSLILESASTNQTSMYLCASGLLAKNIQYFGAGTRLSVL.

The chain employs TRBV7-3 and TRBJ2-3, with no clear D. The CDR3 sequence is 15 residues long. Trimming cost V 2 bases and J 2 bases, with 11 bases left between them. Germline V gives CDR1 SGHTA, CDR2 FQGTGA. The CDR3 coding sequence is TGTGCCAGCAGCTTAGGGCGGTTGAACACAGATACGCAGTATTTT. Translation: CASSLGRLNTDTQYF. Filled out from reference TRBV7-3 and TRBJ2-3, the complete variable domain reads GAGVSQTPSNKVTEKGKYVELRCDPISGHTALYWYRQSLGQGPEFLIYFQGTGAADDSGLPNDRFFAVRPEGSVSTLKIQRTERGDSAVYLCASSLGRLNTDTQYFGPGTRLTVL.

The V and J genes are TRBV7-3 and TRBJ2-7; D not certain. Trimming took off 2 bases at V and 0 bases at J, with 14 bases between the two ends. Germline V gene lookup returns CDR1 SGHTA and CDR2 FQGTGA. The CDR3 totals 16 residues. The CDR3 coding sequence is TGTGCCAGCAGCTTACTTGGACCCCTCAGCTCCTACGAGCAGTACTTC. It codes for CASSLLGPLSSYEQYF.

The V call is TRBV19, the J call TRBJ2-2; 9 positions agree with TRBD2. The CDR3 length is 14 residues. Germline values: CDR1 LNHDA, CDR2 SQIVND (reference sequence). Unmatched junction bases numbered 5, after V lost 5 bases and J lost 7 bases. This CDR3 reads CASSPRLAVGELFF. CDR3 DNA sequence: TGTGCCAGTAGTCCCAGACTAGCGGTCGGGGAGCTGTTTTTT.

This chain connects TRBV7-9 to TRBJ2-1, with D possibly being TRBD1 or TRBD2 (5 bases each). Germline V gene lookup returns CDR1 SEHNR and CDR2 FQNEAQ (reference sequence). Trimming pared 5 bases from V and 0 bases from J, leaving 17 bases between. The CDR3 loop spans 17 amino acids. The CDR3 spells CASSPPPGGLSYNEQFF. The CDR3 nucleotides are TGTGCCAGCAGCCCTCCACCTGGGGGTCTCTCCTACAATGAGCAGTTCTTC. Full variable domain (rest looked up from reference TRBV7-9 and TRBJ2-1): DTGVSQNPRHKITKRGQNVTFRCDPISEHNRLYWYRQTLGQGPEFLTYFQNEAQLEKSRLLSDRFSAERPKGSFSTLEIQRTEQGDSAMYLCASSPPPGGLSYNEQFFGPGTRLTVL.

This clone was observed a single time. The rearrangement joins TRBV7-6 to TRBJ1-4, with 8 nucleotides matching TRBD1. Germline V gene data show CDR1 as SGHVS and CDR2 as FNYEAQ. V shed 5 bases and J 8 bases; nucleotides not matched to a gene: 7. The CDR3 covers 14 residues. The chain's CDR3 is CASSIGQGQEKLFF. The CDR3 coding sequence is TGTGCCAGCAGCATCGGACAGGGACAAGAAAAACTGTTTTTT.